Following are 8 T cell receptor beta chains from one sample sequenced in a study of blood T cell repertoires in COVID-19 (TCRdb year 2020). To prepare the library, the immunoSEQ multiplex PCR assay was applied. TCRdb limited this immuneACCESS table to in-frame rearrangements with V and J called. A share of clones is missing; checked studies link under half to unresolved V genes, and the rest is unexplained. The sample data list 150,000 or so clones, and roughly 87% of these were observed just once. Around 1.2% of the sample is held by the ten biggest clonotypes. The source material was PBMCs or T cells enriched from blood (not recorded which). Receptor source: a human donor with acute COVID-19. The donor label of this sample is uncertain.

The chain links TRBV19 to TRBJ1-2, with 9 positions matching TRBD1. The CDR3 has 13 residues. The germline V gene has CDR1 LNHDA and CDR2 SQIVND (reference sequence). Trimming cost V 5 bases and J 4 bases; bases outside gene matches: 2. The CDR3 nucleotides are TGTGCCAGTAGTGTGACAGGGGGCTATGGCTACACCTTC. Residues: CASSVTGGYGYTF.

V is TRBV12-3 or TRBV12-4 and J is TRBJ1-4, with 7 bases matching TRBD1. CDR3 length: 13 amino acids. V was pared by 3 bases and J by 14 bases, with 9 bases of the junction left unmatched. CDR3 in amino acids: CASSFNRGHMLFF. For the CDR3, the DNA is TGTGCCAGCAGTTTCAACAGGGGCCATATGCTGTTTTTT.

V usage is TRBV9 and J usage is TRBJ2-3, with 10 bases lining up with TRBD2. The CDR3 consists of 16 residues. Germline V gene sequence: CDR1 SGDLS, CDR2 YYNGEE. V was clipped by 0 bases and J by 7 bases; unmatched bases: 8. The CDR3 loop reads CASSVDPSGGVNTQYF. CDR3 nucleotide sequence: TGTGCCAGCAGCGTAGACCCTAGCGGGGGCGTGAATACGCAGTATTTT.

The rearrangement uses TRBV24-1 and TRBJ2-5; D is undetermined. The V gene lost 0 bases and the J gene lost 4 bases, with 8 bases spanning the gap. The CDR3 has 14 residues. CDR1 KGHDR and CDR2 SFDVKD come from the germline V gene. For the CDR3, the DNA is TGTGCCACCAGTGATTTGAGTCGAGGAGAGACCCAGTACTTC. Protein sequence: CATSDLSRGETQYF.

The chain carries TRBV6-5 and TRBJ1-3, with D uncertain. CDR1 is MNHEY, CDR2 SVGAGI, per germline. This CDR3 spans 13 amino acids. V lost 7 bases and J 0 bases, leaving 7 bases between the germline ends. The CDR3 DNA is TGTGCCAGCAAGAGACTCTCTGGAAACACCATATATTTT. Encoded protein: CASKRLSGNTIYF.

V gene TRBV5-1 combines with J gene TRBJ2-1, with TRBD2 matching over 12 bases. The CDR3 is 16 residues long. V was clipped by 0 bases and J by 8 bases; unmatched bases: 6. Germline-derived CDR1 and CDR2 are SGHRS and YFSETQ. CDR3 protein: CASSLARLAGGHEQFF. CDR3 nucleotides: TGCGCCAGCAGCTTGGCCCGGCTAGCGGGGGGGCATGAGCAGTTCTTC.

The chain couples TRBV10-3 to TRBJ2-5; D unresolved. This CDR3 is 12 amino acids long. The V end was cut by 9 bases, the J end by 2 bases, with 10 bases between. Germline CDR1 reads ENHRY; CDR2 reads SYGVKD. The CDR3 DNA is TGTGCCATAGGAGTTTCACAAGAGACCCAGTACTTC. Translated, it gives CAIGVSQETQYF.

The CDR3 bases are TGTGCCAGCAGCCGACAAATCCAAGAGACCCAGTACTTC. Its translation: CASSRQIQETQYF. V usage is TRBV7-2 and J usage is TRBJ2-5; D not certain. Per the germline V gene, CDR1 is SGHTA and CDR2 is FQGNSA. This CDR3 region has 13 residues. V lost 5 bases and J lost 1, with 8 bases in between.